This passage covers 21 T cell receptor beta chains from one sample sequenced in a study of immune heterogeneity within non-small cell lung tumors. Multiplex PCR employing 32 V and 13 J primers generated amplicons of the TCR beta CDR3. TCRdb passed the multiplex PCR reads through MiXCR, listing each CDR3 protein once. The sample consists of under 35,000 distinct CDR3 sequences, around 26% of them appearing once. TCRs were amplified from roughly 590 ng gDNA of bulk tumor per sample. Doctors removed several biopsies from each primary tumor during surgery, keeping them far apart. Patients underwent curative surgery for non-small cell lung cancer (untreated and newly diagnosed). The sequencing sample was made of lung tumor tissue. The receptors come from a man aged 35 to 55 with non-small cell lung cancer.

The table lists this clonotype with a few counts. V usage is TRBV11-3 and J usage is TRBJ2-5; no definite D call. With 6 bases removed from V and 2 bases from J, the gap between germline ends came to 7 bases. CDR3 length: 12 residues. Germline V gene sequence: CDR1 SGHNT, CDR2 YENEEA. The CDR3 bases are TGTGCCAGCAGTAGAGGACAAGAGACCCAGTACTTC. Encoded protein: CASSRGQETQYF.

The table lists this clonotype with many counts. This sequence joins TRBV7-9 and TRBJ2-1; D may be TRBD1 or TRBD2 (5 bases each). There are 12 residues in the CDR3. Trimming took 5 bases from V and 8 from J, leaving 10 bases between them. Germline lookup yields CDR1 SEHNR and CDR2 FQNEAQ (reference sequence). CDR3 nucleotide sequence: TGTGCCAGCAGCCCCCGGGGCTATGAGCAGTTCTTC. This encodes CASSPRGYEQFF.

CDR3 in amino acids: CASSRTSTQETQYF. For the CDR3, the DNA is TGTGCCAGCAGCCGTACTAGCACCCAAGAGACCCAGTACTTC. The V and J genes are TRBV5-5 and TRBJ2-5, with D perhaps TRBD2 (6 bases). Germline CDR1 is SGHKS and CDR2 is YYEKEE (reference sequence). The CDR3 runs 14 residues. With 4 bases removed from V and 1 base from J, the gap between germline ends came to 11 bases.

This chain connects TRBV5-6 to TRBJ2-3; no clear D gene. Trimming left V 4 bases short and J 13 bases short, with 13 bases between. CDR1 is SGHDT, CDR2 YYEEEE, per germline. The CDR3 consists of 11 residues. The CDR3, as DNA: TGTGCCAGCAGCACCGGTCCGTGGGAGTATTTT. This codes for CASSTGPWEYF.

This clonotype has ten or more counts. The chain joins TRBV6-2 or TRBV6-3 to TRBJ2-3; D gene uncertain. V lost 0 bases, J lost 0 bases, and 7 bases lay in between. This CDR3 comprises 15 residues. Germline V gene sequence: CDR1 MNHEY, CDR2 SVGEGT. The CDR3 protein is CASSYSAVSTDTQYF. CDR3 DNA sequence: TGTGCCAGCAGTTACTCGGCTGTAAGCACAGATACGCAGTATTTT.

This clonotype was seen repeatedly, ten times or more. V is TRBV5-1 and J is TRBJ1-5, with D hard to call. Trimming took 2 bases from V and 8 from J, leaving 11 bases between them. This CDR3 has 13 amino acids. Germline V CDR1 and CDR2: SGHRS, YFSETQ. CDR3: CASSLSDGKPQHF. The CDR3 DNA follows: TGCGCCAGCAGCTTATCGGACGGGAAGCCCCAGCATTTT.

This clonotype showed up just a few times. This chain joins TRBV12-3 or TRBV12-4 and TRBJ1-6; D call uncertain. V was trimmed by 5 bases and J by 0 bases, leaving 8 bases between them. CDR3 length equals 15 residues. CDR3 nucleotide sequence: TGTGCCAGCAGTCTAACTAACTCCTATAATTCACCCCTCCACTTT. This gives the protein CASSLTNSYNSPLHF.

The table lists this clonotype with a few counts. The chain has TRBV19 and TRBJ2-1; D possibly matches TRBD1 or TRBD2 (5 bases each). This CDR3 region has 13 residues. V gave up 5 bases and J gave up 12 bases, with 17 bases separating them. CDR1 LNHDA and CDR2 SQIVND come from the germline V gene (reference sequence). This CDR3 reads CASSLGLLAGQFF. The CDR3 DNA sequence: TGTGCCAGTAGTCTGGGGCTCCTAGCAGGGCAGTTCTTC.

This clonotype was seen a few times. A clone one base away is much larger, so this may be a read error. The rearrangement uses TRBV24-1 and TRBJ2-7; D is unclear. This CDR3 has 13 amino acids. Trimming stripped 3 bases from V and 13 bases from J, with 18 bases between. The V gene's germline CDR1 is KGHDR and CDR2 SFDVKD. The CDR3 loop is CATSDGSTPRHYF. The CDR3 nucleotides are TGTGCCACCAGTGATGGCAGTACTCCTAGGCATTACTTC.

This clonotype was counted a few times. In DNA, the CDR3 is TGTGCCAGCAGCTGGGGACTAGCAAATGAGCAGTTCTTC. Translating it yields CASSWGLANEQFF. V is TRBV7-9 and J is TRBJ2-1; 9 bases align to TRBD2. Germline trimming cut 4 bases from V and 7 bases from J; bases unmatched to any gene: 2. Per the germline V gene, CDR1 is SEHNR and CDR2 is FQNEAQ (reference sequence). The CDR3 extends over 13 amino acids.

CDR3 amino acids: CASSLSGRQFF. For the CDR3, the DNA is TGTGCCAGCAGTCTTTCGGGGCGGCAGTTCTTC. The chain carries TRBV12-3 or TRBV12-4 and TRBJ2-1; D tentatively fits TRBD1 or TRBD2 (5 bases each). The CDR3 runs 11 residues. V was trimmed by 5 bases and J by 12 bases, leaving 11 bases between them.

The sample holds many counts of this clonotype. This chain uses TRBV3-1 with TRBJ2-7; 7 bases are a match to TRBD1. The J segment lost 12 bases and the V segment lost 5 bases, leaving 13 bases of the junction unmatched. The CDR3 length is 13 residues. Per the germline V gene, CDR1 is LGHDT and CDR2 is YNNKEL (reference sequence). CDR3 nucleotides: TGTGCCAGCAGCAAGCCCGGCGAGGGGGCTCCGTACTTC. This sequence encodes CASSKPGEGAPYF.

This clonotype was seen a single time. This may be a read error, as it is one base from a much larger clone. The chain combines TRBV7-3 with TRBJ1-5, with 7 bases lining up with TRBD1. The CDR3 is 13 amino acids. CDR1 and CDR2 (germline): SGHTA, FQGTGA. CDR3 sequence reads: CARSLDRDQPQHF. As DNA, the CDR3 is TGTGCCAGGAGCTTAGACAGGGATCAGCCCCAGCATTTT. Filled out from reference TRBV7-3 and TRBJ1-5, the complete variable domain reads GAGVSQTPSNKVTEKGKYVELRCDPISGHTALYWYRQSLGQGPEFLIYFQGTGAADDSGLPNDRFFAVRPEGSVSTLKIQRTERGDSAVYLCARSLDRDQPQHFGDGTRLSIL.

The V and J genes are TRBV24-1 and TRBJ2-5; weak D call: TRBD2 (5 bases). Between the trimmed V and J ends, which lost 2 bases and 5 bases, there was a span of 17 bases. The CDR3 has 16 amino acids. The germline V gene encodes CDR1 KGHDR and CDR2 SFDVKD. CDR3 amino acids: CATSDYGLKGRETQYF. For the CDR3, the DNA is TGTGCCACCAGTGATTACGGACTGAAAGGACGGGAGACCCAGTACTTC.

In its sample, this clonotype was seen many times. The gene calls are TRBV2 and TRBJ1-1; D possibly corresponds to TRBD1 (6 bases). The CDR3 covers 11 residues. In germline, CDR1 is SNHLY, CDR2 FYNNEI. The ends were cut back, 7 bases at V and 7 bases at J, with 10 bases in the middle. The CDR3 here is CASNRVGEAFF. The CDR3 coding sequence is TGTGCCAGCAACAGGGTTGGTGAAGCTTTCTTT.

This clonotype was counted ten times or more. The chain recombines TRBV12-3 or TRBV12-4 with TRBJ1-6; D is possibly TRBD1 (5 bases). This CDR3 has 14 residues. Trimming took 6 bases from V and 11 from J, leaving 17 bases between them. The DNA for the CDR3 is TGTGCCAGCAGCTATCAGGGTCAGGGCGCACCCCTCCACTTT. Protein: CASSYQGQGAPLHF.

This clonotype was observed a few times. The genes are TRBV5-1 and TRBJ2-7; 7 nucleotides match TRBD2. This CDR3 is built from 14 residues. CDR1 is SGHRS and CDR2 is YFSETQ in the germline V gene. V shed 0 bases, J shed 6 bases, and the junction held 6 bases outside the gene matches. The CDR3 nucleotides are TGCGCCAGCAGCTTGGTCGGGGGGACGGGCGAGCAGTACTTC. Its translation: CASSLVGGTGEQYF.

This clonotype was observed a few times. This chain links TRBV6-1 with TRBJ1-1; tentative D call: TRBD1 (6 bases). The germline gives CDR1 MNHNS, CDR2 SASEGT. This CDR3 contains 12 residues. Trimming pared 5 bases from V and 10 bases from J, leaving 14 bases between. The DNA for the CDR3 is TGTGCCAGCAGTAAGCCTACAGGGAGAGCTTTCTTT. As protein: CASSKPTGRAFF.

Of note for this clonotype: It may be a read error: a sequence one base away is much more abundant. The chain carries TRBV9 and TRBJ1-3, with D possibly TRBD1 on 6 matching bases. Looked up from germline, CDR1 is SGDLS and CDR2 is YYNGEE. This CDR3 has 15 amino acids. The ends were cut back, 2 bases at V and 6 bases at J, with 15 bases in the middle. The CDR3 sequence is CASSVTVRGENTIYF. In DNA, the CDR3 is TGTGCCAGCAGCGTCACCGTGAGGGGGGAAAACACCATATATTTT.

The sample holds many counts of this clonotype. The rearrangement joins TRBV11-2 to TRBJ2-1; perhaps TRBD1 as D (6 bases). CDR1 SGHAT and CDR2 FQNNGV come from the germline V gene. This CDR3 region has 15 residues. V shed 0 bases and J shed 4 bases, with 10 bases lying between them. CDR3 nucleotide sequence: TGTGCCAGCAGCTTAGACAGGGGCGGGTACAATGAGCAGTTCTTC. It encodes CASSLDRGGYNEQFF.

The chain has TRBV12-3 or TRBV12-4 and TRBJ2-3; 11 bases are shared with TRBD2. V trimming: 8 bases; J trimming: 4 bases; junction bases outside the gene matches: 17. The CDR3 runs to 18 residues. The CDR3 loop is CASRHRTSGLEGSDTQYF. Written as DNA, the CDR3 is TGTGCCAGCCGCCACCGGACTAGCGGGTTGGAAGGGTCAGATACGCAGTATTTT.